Each of the 31 T cell receptor beta chains below was sequenced from the same sample in a study of blood T cell repertoires in COVID-19. Assay used: immunoSEQ multiplex PCR; TCRdb lists only in-frame clones, some missing. Of some 90,000 clones detected, 85% to 90% appear once; the ten largest clones hold 3.5% to 5%. The specimen sequenced was peripheral blood. The receptor source for this set is a woman of 80 years or more with active or convalescent COVID-19.

This rearrangement joins TRBV4-3 to TRBJ2-2; D possibly corresponds to TRBD2 (5 bases). Germline V gene data show CDR1 as LGHNA and CDR2 as YSLEER. V lost 0 bases to trimming and J lost 3 bases, with 11 bases between them. This CDR3 has 16 residues. In DNA, the CDR3 is TGCGCCAGCAGCCAAGAACCGGGGTCGGACACCGGGGAGCTGTTTTTT. It specifies CASSQEPGSDTGELFF.

The V and J genes are TRBV5-1 and TRBJ1-2, with D unclear. The V and J ends lost 4 bases and 6 bases respectively, with 13 bases between them. Germline CDR1 and CDR2: SGHRS and YFSETQ. The CDR3 is made up of 13 amino acids. The CDR3 loop is CASSPGLIDGYTF. For the CDR3, the DNA is TGCGCCAGCAGCCCCGGACTGATCGATGGCTACACCTTC.

This chain links TRBV5-1 with TRBJ2-6; D is perhaps TRBD1 (6 bases). The CDR3 contains 15 residues. Germline CDR1 SGHRS, CDR2 YFSETQ. With 3 bases removed from V and 0 bases from J, the gap between germline ends came to 7 bases. As DNA, the CDR3 is TGCGCCAGCAGCTCGACAGGCTCTGGGGCCAACGTCCTGACTTTC. Translation: CASSSTGSGANVLTF.

The chain has TRBV10-1 and TRBJ2-1; the D gene is possibly TRBD2 (6 bases). The CDR3 contains 14 residues. The V gene's germline CDR1 is WNHNN and CDR2 SYGVQD (reference sequence). Trimming took off 6 bases at V and 7 bases at J, with 16 bases between the two ends. CDR3 nucleotide sequence: TGCGCCAGCAGACGAGGGACTGTGGTAAATGAGCAGTTCTTC. Translating it yields CASRRGTVVNEQFF.

This clone was recorded only once. The chain recombines TRBV13 with TRBJ1-1; D not resolved. Trimming cost V 4 bases and J 1 base, with 13 bases left between them. This CDR3 comprises 15 residues. The V gene's germline CDR1 is PRHDT and CDR2 FYEKMQ (reference sequence). CDR3 sequence reads: CASSSPDNWNTEAFF. The CDR3 DNA follows: TGTGCCAGCAGCTCCCCTGACAATTGGAACACTGAAGCTTTCTTT.

This chain uses TRBV5-4 with TRBJ2-7, with 8 bases lining up with TRBD2. CDR1 is SGHNT, CDR2 YYREEE, per germline (reference sequence). With 3 bases clipped from V and 3 bases from J, the junction kept 5 bases outside the gene matches. There are 14 residues in the CDR3. The CDR3 bases are TGTGCCAGCAGCTGGGGACTAGAGGGCTACGAGCAGTACTTC. Translation: CASSWGLEGYEQYF.

V is TRBV19 and J is TRBJ1-5, with unresolved D. CDR1 is LNHDA, CDR2 SQIVND, per germline (reference sequence). The length of the CDR3 is 14 residues. Trimming took 2 bases from V and 5 from J, leaving 10 bases between them. CDR3 in amino acids: CASSIRGSYQPQHF. The CDR3 DNA reads as TGTGCCAGTAGTATAAGAGGGTCTTATCAGCCCCAGCATTTT.

The rearrangement uses TRBV5-1 and TRBJ1-1, with D maybe TRBD1 (6 bases). Trimming stripped 3 bases from V and 6 bases from J, with 12 bases between. The CDR3 sequence is 13 residues long. Looked up from germline, CDR1 is SGHRS and CDR2 is YFSETQ. The CDR3 DNA follows: TGCGCCAGCAGCTCGACAGGAGTGGCTGAAGCTTTCTTT. Protein: CASSSTGVAEAFF.

CDR3 in amino acids: CASSPFDSTRTEAFF. The DNA for the CDR3 is TGCGCCAGCAGCCCCTTTGACAGCACGAGGACTGAAGCTTTCTTT. This chain uses TRBV4-1 with TRBJ1-1; the D gene is possibly TRBD1 (5 bases). Germline V gene data show CDR1 as MGHRA and CDR2 as YSYEKL. The CDR3 extends over 15 amino acids. The V gene lost 4 bases and the J gene lost 5 bases, with 17 bases spanning the gap.

The genes are TRBV5-5 and TRBJ1-1; weak D call: TRBD1 (6 bases). V was shortened by 5 bases and J by 5 bases, with 19 bases between the two germline ends. Germline V gives CDR1 SGHKS, CDR2 YYEKEE (reference sequence). This CDR3 is 15 amino acids long. The CDR3, as DNA: TGTGCCAGCAGACTTACTCAGGGGAGTTGGACTGAAGCTTTCTTT. Its translation: CASRLTQGSWTEAFF.

This clone appeared a single time. The chain is built from TRBV9 and TRBJ2-3; 7 nucleotides match TRBD2. Germline lookup yields CDR1 SGDLS and CDR2 YYNGEE. V lost 3 bases and J lost 0; bases outside the gene matches: 10. The CDR3 contains 17 residues. The chain's CDR3 is CASSEPLGAGSTDTQYF. The CDR3 DNA is TGTGCCAGCAGCGAGCCCCTCGGAGCGGGAAGCACAGATACGCAGTATTTT.

The CDR3: CASSHGQGDLAGVLYEQYF. The DNA for the CDR3 is TGTGCCAGCAGCCACGGACAGGGGGATCTAGCGGGAGTGCTTTACGAGCAGTACTTC. The chain combines TRBV3-1 (or the pseudogene TRBV3-2) with TRBJ2-7, with D perhaps being TRBD1 or TRBD2 (10 bases each). V lost 3 bases to trimming and J lost 4 bases, with 28 bases between them. The CDR3 extends over 19 amino acids. The germline V gene encodes CDR1 LGHDT and CDR2 YNNKEL (reference sequence).

V is TRBV19 and J is TRBJ2-1, with a weak D call TRBD2 (5 bases). The CDR3 loop spans 18 amino acids. V was trimmed by 1 base and J by 1 base, leaving 17 bases between them. Germline CDR1 is LNHDA and CDR2 is SQIVND (reference sequence). CDR3 sequence (DNA): TGTGCCAGTAGTATAGCTCGGGGTGCCGGGCTATCCTACAATGAGCAGTTCTTC. Its translation: CASSIARGAGLSYNEQFF.

CDR3 sequence reads: CASSPIIISYNSPLHF. The CDR3, as DNA: TGTGCCAGCAGTCCTATTATTATCTCCTATAATTCACCCCTCCACTTT. The chain employs TRBV28 and TRBJ1-6; no clear D gene. From germline, CDR1 is MDHEN and CDR2 SYDVKM. CDR3 length: 16 amino acids. The V end lost 5 bases, the J end lost 0 bases, and 11 bases lay between the germline ends.

CDR3 sequence (DNA): TGTGCCAGCAGCCGAGCGGGGGCAAGGGCCTACGAGCAGTACTTC. Protein: CASSRAGARAYEQYF. This chain links TRBV6-5 with TRBJ2-7; 8 nucleotides match TRBD2. The CDR3 has 15 residues. Germline V gene lookup returns CDR1 MNHEY and CDR2 SVGAGI. V trimming: 6 bases; J trimming: 2 bases; junction bases outside the gene matches: 9.

This chain connects TRBV4-3 to TRBJ1-5, with D unresolved. There are 16 residues in the CDR3. Trimming removed 4 bases from V and 7 bases from J, with 20 bases in between. The germline CDR1 and CDR2 sequences are LGHNA and YSLEER. CDR3 DNA: TGCGCCAGCAGCCGTTCTGTGTCCCCCGGCGGCCAGCCCCAGCATTTT. This codes for CASSRSVSPGGQPQHF.

V and J are TRBV19 and TRBJ1-2; 9 positions agree with TRBD1. This CDR3 comprises 14 residues. Unmatched junction bases numbered 6, after V lost 7 bases and J lost 3 bases. Germline V gives CDR1 LNHDA, CDR2 SQIVND (reference sequence). CDR3 in amino acids: CASNTGGQDYGYTF. The CDR3 nucleotides are TGTGCCAGTAATACAGGGGGCCAGGACTATGGCTACACCTTC.

The chain recombines TRBV7-9 with TRBJ1-4; no firm D call. V lost 5 bases to trimming and J lost 9 bases, with 10 bases between them. The CDR3 is 12 amino acids. Per germline, CDR1 SEHNR and CDR2 FQNEAQ (reference sequence). In DNA form, the CDR3 reads TGTGCCAGCAGCGAACGGGAGAAAAAACTGTTTTTT. Its protein product is CASSEREKKLFF.

For the CDR3, the DNA is TGTGCCAGCAGTTTCCGCACTGAAGCTTTCTTT. Its protein is CASSFRTEAFF. The chain is built from TRBV28 and TRBJ1-1, with D unclear. CDR3 length equals 11 residues. The V gene's germline CDR1 is MDHEN and CDR2 SYDVKM. Trimming left V 3 bases short and J 4 bases short, with 3 bases between.

The V call is TRBV2, the J call TRBJ2-7; D call uncertain. V dropped 2 bases and J dropped 6 bases, with 5 bases sitting between them. The germline V gene encodes CDR1 SNHLY and CDR2 FYNNEI. The CDR3 has 11 residues. CDR3 amino acids: CASSEYVEQYF. CDR3 DNA: TGTGCCAGCAGTGAATATGTCGAGCAGTACTTC.

The chain has TRBV6-6 and TRBJ1-4; 9 bases fit TRBD1. With 7 bases clipped from V and 8 bases from J, the junction kept 11 bases outside the gene matches. Per the germline V gene, CDR1 is MNHNY and CDR2 is SVGAGI (reference sequence). This CDR3 is 15 amino acids long. The CDR3 spells CASTRRGQGGEKLFF. CDR3 nucleotides: TGTGCCAGCACCAGGCGGGGACAGGGAGGAGAAAAACTGTTTTTT.

V is TRBV10-1 and J is TRBJ2-1; 7 bases fit TRBD2. There are 15 residues in the CDR3. Losses at the gene ends were 2 bases for V and 4 bases for J; bases not matched to a gene: 5. Per germline, CDR1 WNHNN and CDR2 SYGVQD (reference sequence). The CDR3 nucleotides are TGCGCCAGCAGTGAGAGTCGGGGGGATTACAATGAGCAGTTCTTC. This sequence encodes CASSESRGDYNEQFF.

This clone was seen a single time. This chain joins TRBV5-6 and TRBJ1-1, with a tentative D call TRBD1 (6 bases). The germline gives CDR1 SGHDT, CDR2 YYEEEE. The CDR3 loop spans 13 amino acids. V lost 0 bases and J lost 10, with 13 bases in between. The CDR3 here is CASSLAAGVVAFF. In DNA form, the CDR3 reads TGTGCCAGCAGCTTGGCGGCAGGGGTTGTAGCTTTCTTT.

The chain combines TRBV6-2 or TRBV6-3 with TRBJ2-1; 13 nucleotides align to TRBD2. The CDR3 sequence is 17 residues long. V shed 2 bases and J 4 bases; nucleotides not matched to a gene: 5. Germline loops: CDR1 MNHEY, CDR2 SVGEGT. This chain's CDR3 is CASSYSGTSGVYNEQFF. The DNA of the CDR3 is TGTGCCAGCAGTTACAGCGGGACTAGCGGGGTGTACAATGAGCAGTTCTTC.

This clone was detected a few times. The chain recombines TRBV28 with TRBJ2-3; weak D call: TRBD2 (7 bases). This CDR3 region has 15 residues. V was pared by 1 base and J by 6 bases, with 14 bases between. Germline values: CDR1 MDHEN, CDR2 SYDVKM. The CDR3 coding sequence is TGTGCCAGCAGTTTATTTGAGGGGGGGACGGATACGCAGTATTTT. This sequence encodes CASSLFEGGTDTQYF.

This chain joins TRBV28 and TRBJ2-4, with a possible D match to TRBD2 (7 bases). The CDR3 runs to 16 residues. V lost 6 bases, J lost 9 bases, and 24 bases lay in between. Per germline, CDR1 MDHEN and CDR2 SYDVKM. The CDR3, as DNA: TGTGCCAGCAGCCCCAAGAGGGGGAGGGGCCTGGTCATTCAGTACTTC. It encodes CASSPKRGRGLVIQYF.

The V gene is TRBV9, the J gene TRBJ1-2, with unresolved D. The length of the CDR3 is 12 residues. Germline lookup yields CDR1 SGDLS and CDR2 YYNGEE. V was trimmed by 4 bases and J by 14 bases, leaving 18 bases between them. The DNA of the CDR3 is TGTGCCAGCAGCAACCCCGATGAGGGATGGACCTTC. Amino acid sequence: CASSNPDEGWTF.

This chain connects TRBV7-6 to TRBJ2-2; 7 bases align to TRBD2. The germline CDR1 and CDR2 sequences are SGHVS and FNYEAQ. The ends lost 5 bases at V and 5 bases at J; junction bases unmatched: 14. This CDR3 comprises 17 residues. CDR3 coding DNA: TGTGCCAGCAGCCCCCCGGGGCGGGAGTACGGGACCGGGGAGCTGTTTTTT. Translated: CASSPPGREYGTGELFF. Drawing the rest from reference TRBV7-6 and TRBJ2-2, the complete variable domain is GAGVSQSPRYKVTKRGQDVALRCDPISGHVSLYWYRQALGQGPEFLTYFNYEAQQDKSGLPNDRFSAERPEGSISTLTIQRTEQRDSAMYRCASSPPGREYGTGELFFGEGSRLTVL.

V is TRBV9 and J is TRBJ2-3, with a tentative D call TRBD2 (6 bases). The CDR3 covers 17 residues. Germline V CDR1 and CDR2: SGDLS, YYNGEE. Trimming shortened V by 3 bases and J by 2 bases, and 19 bases separated the two germline ends. CDR3 nucleotide sequence: TGTGCCAGCAGCGACAATAATGAAGGGAGGTACACAGATACGCAGTATTTT. Translating it yields CASSDNNEGRYTDTQYF.

The rearrangement links TRBV29-1 to TRBJ2-5; 7 bases match TRBD2. J lost 6 bases, V lost 4 bases, and 8 bases had no gene match. The CDR3 totals 13 residues. Germline CDR1 SQVTM, CDR2 ANQGSEA. This chain's CDR3 is CSVAPGGEQTQYF. CDR3 bases: TGCAGCGTTGCCCCTGGGGGGGAGCAGACCCAGTACTTC.

This rearrangement joins TRBV18 to TRBJ2-5, with no clear D. CDR3 length: 12 amino acids. Trimming took off 6 bases at V and 0 bases at J, with 5 bases between the two ends. Germline assignment: CDR1 KGHSH and CDR2 LQKENI. In nucleotides, the CDR3 is TGTGCCAGCTCGTACAACCAAGAGACCCAGTACTTC. Residues: CASSYNQETQYF. Filled out from reference TRBV18 and TRBJ2-5, the complete variable domain reads NAGVMQNPRHLVRRRGQEARLRCSPMKGHSHVYWYRQLPEEGLKFMVYLQKENIIDESGMPKERFSAEFPKEGPSILRIQQVVRGDSAAYFCASSYNQETQYFGPGTRLLVL.